The rows below give T cell receptor beta chains drawn from one sample of a study of shared clonotypes between healthy human individuals. TCRdb's copy holds only in-frame clones and misses some; the assay was immunoSEQ multiplex PCR. Of approximately 2,000,000 clones listed, about 90% are singletons. Sequences were obtained from naive CD4+ T cells from PBMCs. The receptor set was obtained from a man aged 18 to 30 in good health. Some clones in this sample may be carry-over from other donors' samples. Each CDR3 is given with its conserved first and last residue. D genes are given only for firm matches. Only part of the rows carry a size: once, few, many, or a class if the clone is expanded.

>TRBJ2-3|.|.|TRBV7-6
TGTGCCAGCACCCGTTTCACGGCTTCCACAGATACGCAGTATTTT
CASTRFTASTDTQYF
>TRBJ1-6|.|.|TRBV27
TGTGCCAGCAGTTTGGGGGCTGGTAATTCACCCCTCCACTTT
CASSLGAGNSPLHF
>TRBJ1-5|once|TRBD1|TRBV18
TGTGCCAGCTCACCACCTGGGACAGGTTACAATCAGCCCCAGCATTTT
CASSPPGTGYNQPQHF
>TRBJ2-5|.|.|TRBV7-2
TGTGCCAGCAGCTCCCTTGGAGAGACCCAGTACTTC
CASSSLGETQYF
>TRBJ2-1|.|.|TRBV6-5
TGTGCCAGCACGTGGCGGAGGGGGGGTGAGCAGTTCTTC
CASTWRRGGEQFF
>TRBJ2-1|.|TRBD2|TRBV19
TGTGCCAGATCGCTGACTAGCGCAGTCTACAATGAGCAGTTCTTC
CARSLTSAVYNEQFF
>TRBJ2-3|.|TRBD2|TRBV7-3
TGTGCCAGCAGCTTAGAAGCGGGACCCAGCACAGATACGCAGTATTTT
CASSLEAGPSTDTQYF
>TRBJ1-1|few|.|TRBV11-2
TGTGCCAGCAGCTGGGGACGGGGGGTTTCGGCTTTCTTT
CASSWGRGVSAFF
>TRBJ1-2|.|TRBD1|TRBV6-5
TGTGCCAGCAGTTACTCGACAGGGCCGGATGGCTACACCTTC
CASSYSTGPDGYTF
>TRBJ2-3|.|TRBD2|TRBV18
TGTGCCAGCTCACCACTCGCGGGAGGGCCGGAAGATACGCAGTATTTT
CASSPLAGGPEDTQYF
>TRBJ1-4|.|.|TRBV6-1
TGTGCCAGCAGTGAATTAGGGGCCGGGGAAAAACTGTTTTTT
CASSELGAGEKLFF
>TRBJ2-7|.|.|TRBV4-1
TGCGCCAGCAGCCGGGAAGGGACCCTTAGCTCCTACGAGCAGTACTTC
CASSREGTLSSYEQYF
>TRBJ2-3|.|.|TRBV18
TGTGCCAGCTCAACGTACGATACGCAGTATTTT
CASSTYDTQYF
>TRBJ2-1|.|.|TRBV7-9
TGTGCGGGCCTAGCCTACAATGAGCAGTTCTTC
CAGLAYNEQFF
>TRBJ2-1|.|TRBD2|TRBV5-1
TGCGCCAGCAGCATAGGGACTAGCGGGGCCACCTACAATGAGCAGTTCTTC
CASSIGTSGATYNEQFF
>TRBJ1-1|few|TRBD1|TRBV7-2
TGTGCCAGCAGCCGACAGGGGAACACTGAAGCTTTCTTT
CASSRQGNTEAFF
>TRBJ1-1|few|.|TRBV2
TGTGCCAGCAGGTTCGGGCGAGGCACTGAAGCTTTCTTT
CASRFGRGTEAFF
>TRBJ2-2|.|.|TRBV7-2
TGTGCCAGCAGCTTATTCCGTCCAGCGAACACCGGGGAGCTGTTTTTT
CASSLFRPANTGELFF
>TRBJ2-3|.|.|TRBV4-1
TGCGCCAGCAGCCAAGGAGGGCCGACAGATACGCAGTATTTT
CASSQGGPTDTQYF
>TRBJ2-3|.|TRBD2|TRBV10-3
TGTGCCATAGGGACTAGCGGGAGGGGTACAGATACGCAGTATTTT
CAIGTSGRGTDTQYF
>TRBJ1-2|.|.|TRBV27
TGTGCCAGCAGTCCCTCTACGCTTGAGGGCTACACCTTC
CASSPSTLEGYTF
>TRBJ2-7|.|TRBD1|TRBV2
TGTGCCAGCAGAAGACGACAGGGGCGGTACGAGCAGTACTTC
CASRRRQGRYEQYF
>TRBJ1-2|.|.|TRBV19
TGTGCCAGTAGGACATCCCCTTTTGGCAGTTCCCTTATTTATGGCTACACCTTC
CASRTSPFGSSLIYGYTF
>TRBJ2-7|.|.|TRBV6-1
TGTGCCAGCAGAAGAGGGGGCGGGGTATACGAGCAGTACTTC
CASRRGGGVYEQYF
>TRBJ2-5|once|TRBD2|TRBV5-6
TGTGCCAGCAGCAAGACTAGCGGAGCTCAAGAGACCCAGTACTTC
CASSKTSGAQETQYF
>TRBJ2-7|.|.|TRBV7-3
TGTGCCAGCAGCTTAGGTGCGGCGCAGGACGAGCAGTACTTC
CASSLGAAQDEQYF
>TRBJ2-3|.|TRBD2|TRBV7-3
TGTGCCAGCAGCTTAGGGCGGGAGAGCACAGATACGCAGTATTTT
CASSLGRESTDTQYF
>TRBJ2-2|.|.|TRBV5-5
TGTGCCAGCAGCTTGGGTCAGCCGAACACCGGGGAGCTGTTTTTT
CASSLGQPNTGELFF